A selection of T cell receptor beta chains follows, all from one sample in a study of read filtering for tumor transcriptome and immune sequencing. TCRdb used MiXCR to reprocess the reads, holding one entry per CDR3 protein. The sample consists of fewer than 50,000 distinct CDR3 sequences, about 13% of them appearing once. Sequenced sample: a population of CD138-negative cells sorted from bone marrow. Source of these receptors: a donor aged 40 or over with multiple myeloma. Both conserved end residues are part of each CDR3. The D gene is left open where the match is weak. Clone size is stated in some rows and not others, as once, few, many or a class when expanded.

J,size,V,D,CDR3,DNA
TRBJ2-1,many,TRBV15,-,CATTWVGSYNEQFF,TGTGCCACCACCTGGGTCGGATCCTACAATGAGCAGTTCTTC
TRBJ2-1,many,TRBV2,TRBD2,CASSEATSEYNEQFF,TGTGCCAGCAGTGAAGCTACTAGCGAGTACAATGAGCAGTTCTTC
TRBJ2-1,many,TRBV6-5,-,CASSYSDGGEQFF,TGTGCCAGCAGTTACTCAGACGGGGGTGAGCAGTTCTTC
TRBJ2-3,many,TRBV7-9,TRBD2,CASSPRTSGRPTDTQYF,TGTGCCAGCAGCCCAAGGACTAGCGGGAGGCCCACAGATACGCAGTATTTT
TRBJ1-2,many,TRBV28,-,CASSHYDGVTRNRPANYGYTF,TGTGCCAGCAGTCATTACGACGGAGTGACCCGAAACCGGCCAGCTAACTATGGCTACACCTTC
TRBJ2-1,many,TRBV2,-,CASRSGQGGGQFF,TGTGCCAGCCGATCCGGGCAGGGCGGAGGGCAGTTCTTC
TRBJ2-1,many,TRBV5-1,-,CASSFGEGPYNEQFF,TGCGCCAGCAGCTTTGGGGAAGGGCCCTACAATGAGCAGTTCTTC
TRBJ1-4,-,TRBV20-1,-,CSARGGALDEKLFF,TGCAGTGCCAGGGGAGGGGCTCTCGATGAAAAACTGTTTTTT
TRBJ1-1,many,TRBV12-5,-,CASGFWTEAFF,TGTGCTAGTGGTTTCTGGACTGAAGCTTTCTTT
TRBJ2-1,many,TRBV7-8,-,CASSLVNAAWSEQFF,TGTGCCAGCAGCTTAGTTAACGCGGCGTGGAGTGAGCAGTTCTTC
TRBJ2-2,many,TRBV29-1,-,CSASGGGAGTGELFF,TGCAGCGCCTCGGGTGGGGGGGCTGGCACCGGGGAGCTGTTTTTT
TRBJ1-5,many,TRBV6-1,-,CASSERVASNQPQHF,TGTGCCAGCAGTGAAAGGGTCGCTAGCAATCAGCCCCAGCATTTT
TRBJ2-5,few,TRBV19,-,CASSIRGSETQYF,TGTGCCAGTAGTATCCGGGGGTCAGAGACCCAGTACTTC
TRBJ2-7,many,TRBV29-1,-,CSVGVRTDRPGGGAYEQYF,TGCAGCGTTGGGGTGCGGACGGACAGACCAGGGGGAGGAGCCTACGAGCAGTACTTC
TRBJ2-3,many,TRBV20-1,-,CSANDRSDTQYF,TGCAGTGCTAACGACAGATCAGATACGCAGTATTTT
TRBJ2-1,many,TRBV7-2,-,CASSLEPYNEQFF,TGTGCCAGCAGCTTAGAGCCCTACAATGAGCAGTTCTTC
TRBJ2-7,many,TRBV11-2,TRBD1,CASSSSGTAAYEQYF,TGTGCCAGCAGCTCCTCAGGGACAGCCGCATACGAGCAGTACTTC
TRBJ2-2,few,TRBV2,-,CASQLGTTGELFF,TGTGCCAGCCAATTGGGGACCACCGGGGAGCTGTTTTTT
TRBJ2-5,many,TRBV27,TRBD1,CASSFLGDRDETQYF,TGTGCCAGCAGTTTCTTAGGGGACAGGGATGAGACCCAGTACTTC
TRBJ2-7,many,TRBV5-5,-,CASSLGGPFKTAGYEQYF,TGTGCCAGCAGCCTGGGGGGACCCTTTAAGACAGCGGGCTACGAGCAGTACTTC
TRBJ2-1,many,TRBV9,-,CASSVDGVRYNEQFF,TGTGCCAGCAGCGTAGACGGGGTACGCTACAATGAGCAGTTCTTC
TRBJ2-1,many,TRBV24-1,TRBD2,CATSDPGTSGRTYNEQFF,TGTGCCACCAGTGATCCCGGGACTAGCGGGAGAACCTACAATGAGCAGTTCTTC
TRBJ2-3,few,TRBV11-2,-,CASSLIGGGSSDTQYF,TGTGCCAGCAGCCTTATAGGAGGGGGCAGTTCAGATACGCAGTATTTT
TRBJ2-1,-,TRBV5-1,TRBD2,CASNLASGGLWEQFF,TGCGCCAGCAACTTGGCTAGCGGGGGCCTGTGGGAGCAGTTCTTC